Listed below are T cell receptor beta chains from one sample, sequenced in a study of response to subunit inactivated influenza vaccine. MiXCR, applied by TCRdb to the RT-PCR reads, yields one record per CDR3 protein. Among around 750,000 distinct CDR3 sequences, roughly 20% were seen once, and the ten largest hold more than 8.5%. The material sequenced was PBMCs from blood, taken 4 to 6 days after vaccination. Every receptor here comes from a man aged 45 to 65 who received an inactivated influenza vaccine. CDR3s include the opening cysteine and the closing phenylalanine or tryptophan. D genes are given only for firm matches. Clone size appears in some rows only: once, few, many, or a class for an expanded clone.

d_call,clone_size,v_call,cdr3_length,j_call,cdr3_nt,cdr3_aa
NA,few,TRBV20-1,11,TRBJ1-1,TGCAGTGCCAGGGTGTCGGGTGAAGCTTTCTTT,CSARVSGEAFF
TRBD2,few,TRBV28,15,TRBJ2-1,TGTGCCAGCAGTCAAAGCGGGGCCTCCTACAATGAGCAGTTCTTC,CASSQSGASYNEQFF
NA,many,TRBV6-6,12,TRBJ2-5,TGTGCCAGCAGTTACTCTCGGGAGACCCAGTACTTC,CASSYSRETQYF
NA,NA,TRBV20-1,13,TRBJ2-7,TGCAGTGCTAGAGTCAGGGTCACCTACGAGCAGTACTTC,CSARVRVTYEQYF
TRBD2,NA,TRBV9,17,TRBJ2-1,TGTGCCAGCAGCGCTCGGACTAGCGGTCAAGGGGACAATGAGCAGTTCTTC,CASSARTSGQGDNEQFF
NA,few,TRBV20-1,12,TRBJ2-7,TGCAGTGCTAGATCCCAGGGTTGGGAGCAGTACTTC,CSARSQGWEQYF
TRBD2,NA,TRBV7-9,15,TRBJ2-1,TGTGCCAGCAGCTTAGAGGTAGCGGGGGCCAATGAGCAGTTCTTC,CASSLEVAGANEQFF
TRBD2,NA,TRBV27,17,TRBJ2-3,TGTGCCAGCAGTTTGATCGGGGCGGGGGTAAGCACAGATACGCAGTATTTT,CASSLIGAGVSTDTQYF
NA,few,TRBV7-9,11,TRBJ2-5,TGTGCCAGCGACGGGGGAGAGACCCAGTACTTC,CASDGGETQYF
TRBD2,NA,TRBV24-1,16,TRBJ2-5,TGTGCCACCAGCTCCTGGGATAGCGGGATCCAAGAGACCCAGTACTTC,CATSSWDSGIQETQYF
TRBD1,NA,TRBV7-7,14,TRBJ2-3,TGTGCCAGCAGCCCCGGGACAGGGGAAGATACGCAGTATTTT,CASSPGTGEDTQYF
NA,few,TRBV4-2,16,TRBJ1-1,TGTGCCAGCAGCCGCGGTCTGATCCGGGTAAACACTGAAGCTTTCTTT,CASSRGLIRVNTEAFF
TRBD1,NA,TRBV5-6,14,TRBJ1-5,TGTGCCAGCAGCAAGACAGGGGGCGATCAGCCCCAGCATTTT,CASSKTGGDQPQHF
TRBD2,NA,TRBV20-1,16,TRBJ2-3,TGCAGTGCTACCCGCAAACTAGCGGGGTTCACAGATACGCAGTATTTT,CSATRKLAGFTDTQYF
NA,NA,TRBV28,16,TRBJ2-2,TGTGCCAGCAGTTTACAATTCACCTCCCACACCGGGGAGCTGTTTTTT,CASSLQFTSHTGELFF
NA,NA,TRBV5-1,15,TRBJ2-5,TGCGCCAGCAGCTTGGCCGGGACGATGTGGGAGACCCAGTACTTC,CASSLAGTMWETQYF
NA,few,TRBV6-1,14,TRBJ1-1,TGTGCCAGCAGTGAAGCCGGACAGACCACTGAAGCTTTCTTT,CASSEAGQTTEAFF
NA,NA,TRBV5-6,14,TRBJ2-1,TGTGCCAGCAGCTTACGGGGGCTGCAGGGAGAGCAGTTCTTC,CASSLRGLQGEQFF
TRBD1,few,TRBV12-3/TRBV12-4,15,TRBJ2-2,TGTGCCAGCAGTTTGGACAGGGGGTGGGTCGGGGAGCTGTTTTTT,CASSLDRGWVGELFF
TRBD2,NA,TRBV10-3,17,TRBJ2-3,TGTGCCATCTCGAGGGGTACCGGAGCGGGGGTCACAGATACGCAGTATTTT,CAISRGTGAGVTDTQYF
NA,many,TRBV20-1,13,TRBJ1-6,TGCAGTGCCCCAGCAGGGAGTAGTTCACCCCTCCACTTT,CSAPAGSSSPLHF
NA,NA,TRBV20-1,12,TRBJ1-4,TGCAGTGCTAGAGATCAGGGCGAAAAACTGTTTTTT,CSARDQGEKLFF
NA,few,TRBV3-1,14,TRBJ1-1,TGTGCCAGCAGCCCGGGCGGATCGAACACTGAAGCTTTCTTT,CASSPGGSNTEAFF
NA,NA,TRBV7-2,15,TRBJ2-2,TGTGCCAGCAGCTTAGGGGCGCCTTTCACCGGGGAGCTGTTTTTT,CASSLGAPFTGELFF
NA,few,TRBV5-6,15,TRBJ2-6,TGTGCCAGCAGCGGTGATTTCTCTGGGGCCAACGTCCTGACTTTC,CASSGDFSGANVLTF
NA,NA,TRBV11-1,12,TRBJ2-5,TGTGCCAGCAGCTTAGGAATGGAGACCCAGTACTTC,CASSLGMETQYF
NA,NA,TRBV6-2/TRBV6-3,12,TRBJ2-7,TGTGCCAGCAGTCACCCACCCTACGAGCAGTACTTC,CASSHPPYEQYF
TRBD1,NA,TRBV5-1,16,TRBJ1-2,TGCGCCAGCAGCTTGAGGACAGGGGGCTTGTTGAGTGGCTACACCTTC,CASSLRTGGLLSGYTF
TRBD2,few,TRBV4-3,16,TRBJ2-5,TGCGCCAGCAGCCAAAACCCCTCTACTAGCGTCGAGACCCAGTACTTC,CASSQNPSTSVETQYF
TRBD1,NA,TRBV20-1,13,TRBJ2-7,TGCAGTGCTACGGTACAGGGGGAGTACGAGCAGTACTTC,CSATVQGEYEQYF
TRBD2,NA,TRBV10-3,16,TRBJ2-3,TGTGCCATCAAATCGGCTAGCGGGAGAGGCACAGATACGCAGTATTTT,CAIKSASGRGTDTQYF